The following is a T cell receptor (beta chain) sequence with its context. This specimen belongs to a study of blood T cell repertoires in COVID-19. About the study: Sources were T cells, B-cell-depleted T cells, or PBMCs; the material itself was cDNA or gDNA.

Germline V lookup: CDR1 SEHNR, CDR2 FQNEAQ (reference sequence). Deletions cut 5 bases from V and 2 bases from J, with 14 bases between. CDR3 length equals 15 residues. How the authors handled the data: Amplification from reference gene primers served as the basis for estimated nucleated cell counts. Method: immunoSEQ multiplex PCR; TCRdb's copy keeps in-frame clones and lacks some. V and J calls and clone size are given by that table; D and trimming were obtained from the DNA. The repertoire holds 9,500 to 12,000 clones, with roughly 85% as singletons. Sequenced: peripheral blood. The chain couples TRBV7-9 to TRBJ2-3; D might be TRBD2 (6 bases). The receptor's source is a man aged 25-40 years with active or convalescent COVID-19. CDR3 nucleotides: TGTGCCAGCAGCAGACTAGGCGAGACCACAGATACGCAGTATTTT. It encodes CASSRLGETTDTQYF. Filled out from reference TRBV7-9 and TRBJ2-3, the complete variable domain reads DTGVSQNPRHKITKRGQNVTFRCDPISEHNRLYWYRQTLGQGPEFLTYFQNEAQLEKSRLLSDRFSAERPKGSFSTLEIQRTEQGDSAMYLCASSRLGETTDTQYFGPGTRLTVL.